The 15 T cell receptor beta chains reported below all come from one sample, sequenced in a study of T-cell reconstitution after alpha-beta-depleted transplantation in children. Preparing the TCRbeta library involved the use of unique molecular identifiers. From the PCR reads, TCRdb called clonotypes with MiXCR, one entry per CDR3 protein. The table lists about 360,000 distinct CDR3 sequences, roughly 15% of them singletons, with approximately 4.2% in the top ten. The sample consisted of PBMCs, taken from the stem cell graft. Source of these receptors: a human donor who donated a stem cell graft to a child with Fanconi anemia.

This rearrangement joins TRBV11-2 to TRBJ1-6; D remains unclear. V was cut by 5 bases and J by 3 bases, with 8 bases left in between. Germline V CDR1 and CDR2: SGHAT, FQNNGV. The CDR3 consists of 14 residues. The CDR3 nucleotides read TGTGCCAGCAGCGCACACAGCTATAATTCACCCCTCCACTTT. Residues: CASSAHSYNSPLHF.

This clonotype was seen a handful of times. At one end, the junction sequence differs from germline, possibly due to a read error. The CDR3 nucleotides are TGTGCCAGCAGTTCCCGGACGGCCTCGGTCTTT. It yields the protein CASSSRTASVF. The chain employs TRBV12-3 or TRBV12-4 and TRBJ1-1; no clear D. CDR3 length: 11 amino acids.

The chain has TRBV2 and TRBJ2-2; D possibly matches TRBD1 or TRBD2 (5 bases each). CDR1 and CDR2 from the germline V gene are SNHLY and FYNNEI. This CDR3 contains 19 residues. V lost 11 bases, J lost 4 bases, and 32 bases lay in between. In DNA, the CDR3 is TGTGCCTGCTGTTTTAGGGGCTCCGGGGCCCTCCCACTCACCGGGGAGCTGTTTTTT. Amino acid sequence: CACCFRGSGALPLTGELFF. Complete variable domain (other parts from reference TRBV2 and TRBJ2-2): EPEVTQTPSHQVTQMGQEVILRCVPISNHLYFYWYRQILGQKVEFLVSFYNNEISEKSEIFDDQFSVERPDGSNFTLKIRSTKLEDSAMYFCACCFRGSGALPLTGELFFGEGSRLTVL.

This clonotype has more than one count but fewer than ten. In DNA, the CDR3 is TGCAGTGCTTGGACTAGCGGGGGGTTCCAAGAGACCCAGTACTTC. Its translation is CSAWTSGGFQETQYF. This chain connects TRBV20-1 to TRBJ2-5; 14 positions agree with TRBD2. The V segment lost 5 bases and the J segment 1 base; nucleotides outside the gene matches: 3. CDR3 length: 15 residues. Germline CDR1 DFQATT, CDR2 SNEGSKA (reference sequence).

This chain links TRBV7-2 with TRBJ2-5, with a possible D match to TRBD1 (5 bases). V shed 3 bases and J shed 1 base, with 12 bases lying between them. Germline values: CDR1 SGHTA, CDR2 FQGNSA. CDR3 length: 15 amino acids. In nucleotides, the CDR3 is TGTGCCAGCAGCTTCTACCGACAGATCCAAGAGACCCAGTACTTC. It encodes CASSFYRQIQETQYF.

This clonotype was found a few times. The V and J genes are TRBV18 and TRBJ1-4; D is possibly TRBD1 (5 bases). V was pared by 6 bases and J by 3 bases, with 8 bases between. The CDR3 contains 13 residues. Per germline, CDR1 KGHSH and CDR2 LQKENI. For the CDR3, the DNA is TGTGCCAGCTCCCAGGGACCTAATGAAAAACTGTTTTTT. As protein: CASSQGPNEKLFF.

The chain links TRBV5-1 to TRBJ2-1; D possibly matches TRBD1 or TRBD2 (6 bases each). The CDR3 covers 14 residues. Germline V gene data show CDR1 as SGHRS and CDR2 as YFSETQ. The ends were cut back, 4 bases at V and 3 bases at J, with 11 bases in the middle. The DNA for the CDR3 is TGCGCCAGCAGCGTACAGGGACTCTACAATGAGCAGTTCTTC. Amino acid sequence: CASSVQGLYNEQFF.

This clonotype was observed many times. The CDR3 DNA sequence: TGTGCCAGCAGAGGGACAGTGCACACTGAAGCTTTCTTT. Its translation: CASRGTVHTEAFF. The chain uses TRBV25-1 and TRBJ1-1, with 7 bases lining up with TRBD1. This CDR3 contains 13 residues. Germline CDR1 MGHDK, CDR2 SYGVNS. Trimming removed 6 bases from V and 3 bases from J; junction bases left unmatched: 4.

A few counts support this clonotype. The chain carries TRBV19 and TRBJ1-5; D may be TRBD1 (6 bases). V lost 2 bases and J lost 7, with 12 bases in between. This CDR3 comprises 14 residues. CDR1 is LNHDA and CDR2 is SQIVND in the germline V gene (reference sequence). Here the CDR3 reads CASSIRGDGQPQHF. CDR3 nucleotides: TGTGCCAGTAGTATAAGGGGGGATGGACAGCCCCAGCATTTT.

This clonotype was observed many times. V gene TRBV5-4 combines with J gene TRBJ1-4; D is unresolved. V lost 1 base, J lost 8 bases, and 9 bases lay in between. Germline V gene data show CDR1 as SGHNT and CDR2 as YYREEE (reference sequence). CDR3 length: 13 residues. As DNA, the CDR3 is TGTGCCAGCAGCTTGAAGGGTTCCGAAAAACTGTTTTTT. Protein sequence: CASSLKGSEKLFF.

A few counts support this clonotype. This chain joins TRBV7-7 and TRBJ1-1; the D is unclear. V was pared by 2 bases and J by 1 base, with 11 bases between. This CDR3 spans 15 amino acids. In germline, CDR1 is SSHAT, CDR2 FNYEAQ (reference sequence). The CDR3 sequence is CASSLYEGENTEAFF. CDR3 nucleotide sequence: TGTGCCAGCAGCTTATACGAGGGCGAGAACACTGAAGCTTTCTTT.

This clonotype was seen at least ten times. The V and J genes are TRBV20-1 and TRBJ2-7; 13 bases align to TRBD2. The CDR3 loop spans 17 amino acids. CDR1 and CDR2 (germline): DFQATT, SNEGSKA (reference sequence). The trim removed 7 bases at V and 4 bases at J, leaving 16 bases unmatched. CDR3 residues: CSVPTRSGTSGIYEQYV. The CDR3 DNA reads TGCAGTGTTCCAACCAGGTCCGGGACTAGCGGGATATACGAGCAGTACGTC.

The CDR3 reads CASSSAGRDYNEQFF. CDR3 coding DNA: TGTGCCAGCAGCTCAGCGGGGCGCGACTACAATGAGCAGTTCTTC. The J gene is TRBJ2-1, the V gene TRBV7-2; 7 bases match TRBD2. With V trimmed by 4 bases and J by 3 bases, 6 bases remained unmatched. CDR3 length: 15 residues. Germline V gene lookup returns CDR1 SGHTA and CDR2 FQGNSA.

This clonotype was recorded many times. The chain links TRBV5-1 to TRBJ2-2; no clear D. From germline, CDR1 is SGHRS and CDR2 YFSETQ. V gave up 5 bases and J gave up 0 bases, with 11 bases separating them. The length of the CDR3 is 15 residues. In DNA, the CDR3 is TGCGCCAGCAGGGAAGGACCGTCGAACACCGGGGAGCTGTTTTTT. Amino acid sequence: CASREGPSNTGELFF.

The chain joins TRBV7-9 to TRBJ1-1; D is perhaps TRBD1 (5 bases). The CDR3 length is 14 residues. Per the germline V gene, CDR1 is SEHNR and CDR2 is FQNEAQ (reference sequence). V was trimmed by 0 bases and J by 3 bases, leaving 8 bases between them. The chain's CDR3 is CASSLAEGYTEAFF. The CDR3 DNA is TGTGCCAGCAGCTTAGCTGAGGGGTACACTGAAGCTTTCTTT. The full variable domain, with the rest looked up from reference TRBV7-9 and TRBJ1-1, is DTGVSQNPRHKITKRGQNVTFRCDPISEHNRLYWYRQTLGQGPEFLTYFQNEAQLEKSRLLSDRFSAERPKGSFSTLEIQRTEQGDSAMYLCASSLAEGYTEAFFGQGTRLTVV.